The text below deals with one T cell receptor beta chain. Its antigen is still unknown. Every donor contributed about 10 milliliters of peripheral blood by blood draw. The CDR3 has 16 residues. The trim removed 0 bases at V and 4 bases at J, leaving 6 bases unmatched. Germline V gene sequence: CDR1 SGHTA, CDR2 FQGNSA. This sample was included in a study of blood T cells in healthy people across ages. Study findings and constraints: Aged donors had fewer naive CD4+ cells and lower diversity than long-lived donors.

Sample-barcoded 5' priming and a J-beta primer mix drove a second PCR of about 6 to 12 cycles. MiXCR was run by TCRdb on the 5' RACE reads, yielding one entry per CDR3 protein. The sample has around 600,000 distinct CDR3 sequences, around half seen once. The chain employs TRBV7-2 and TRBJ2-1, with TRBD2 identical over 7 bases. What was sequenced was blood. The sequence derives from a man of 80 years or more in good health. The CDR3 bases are TGTGCCAGCAGCTTAGCGTCGACTAGCAATTACAATGAGCAGTTCTTC. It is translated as CASSLASTSNYNEQFF.